What follows are 12 T cell receptor beta chains derived from one specimen sequenced in a study of vaccination and CD4 T cells after COVID-19. At the Johns Hopkins FTIC core, DNA taken from cultured CD4+ T cells was sequenced by way of the Oncomine TCR Beta short-read assay. TCRdb called the PCR reads again in MiXCR, with one record for every CDR3 protein. The sample contains fewer than 15,000 distinct CDR3 sequences, about 41% of which appear only once. Their specific antigens are unknown. Indicated treatment: roughly 10-day PBMC culture with coronavirus spike peptide pools or control peptides (ViraFEST assay). The sequenced sample consisted of CD4+ T cells from blood, cultured in vitro. These receptors were collected from a human donor who had recovered from COVID-19.

This clonotype appeared a few times. The chain employs TRBV24-1 and TRBJ2-5; D possibly corresponds to TRBD1 (5 bases). V lost 0 bases, J lost 0 bases, and 7 bases lay in between. The CDR3 is 15 residues long. Per the germline V gene, CDR1 is KGHDR and CDR2 is SFDVKD. This CDR3 is CATSDLNRHQETQYF. The CDR3 coding sequence is TGTGCCACCAGTGATTTGAACAGGCACCAAGAGACCCAGTACTTC.

This chain joins TRBV4-1 and TRBJ1-5, with a possible D match to TRBD1 (5 bases). This CDR3 has 17 residues. The germline V gene encodes CDR1 MGHRA and CDR2 YSYEKL. The V end lost 1 base, the J end lost 2 bases, and 15 bases lay between the germline ends. The CDR3 here is CASSQAPQGLGNQPQHF. CDR3 nucleotides: TGCGCCAGCAGCCAAGCACCTCAGGGCTTGGGCAATCAGCCCCAGCATTTT.

The V call is TRBV5-1, the J call TRBJ2-3; D gene uncertain. The CDR3 is 12 amino acids. With 3 bases removed from V and 2 bases from J, the gap between germline ends came to 4 bases. CDR1 and CDR2 from the germline V gene are SGHRS and YFSETQ. The CDR3 spells CASSSTTDTQYF. The CDR3 DNA reads as TGCGCCAGCAGCTCCACCACAGATACGCAGTATTTT.

The chain links TRBV2 to TRBJ2-5, with 9 nucleotides matching TRBD2. CDR1 and CDR2 (germline): SNHLY, FYNNEI. The length of the CDR3 is 16 residues. Unmatched junction bases numbered 12, after V lost 9 bases and J lost 1 base. CDR3 sequence (DNA): TGTGCCAGAGATCAAGCGGGAGGCCGTAGCCAAGAGACCCAGTACTTC. Protein: CARDQAGGRSQETQYF.

V and J are TRBV15 and TRBJ1-5; no reliable D call. V gave up 0 bases and J gave up 6 bases, with 12 bases separating them. CDR1 LNHNV and CDR2 YYDKDF come from the germline V gene (reference sequence). There are 15 residues in the CDR3. The CDR3 reads CATSREGSGGQPQHF. CDR3 nucleotides: TGTGCCACCAGCAGAGAAGGGTCCGGAGGTCAGCCCCAGCATTTT.

The V call is TRBV27, the J call TRBJ1-1; D is possibly TRBD1 (5 bases). V was shortened by 2 bases and J by 2 bases, with 18 bases between the two germline ends. CDR1 is MNHEY and CDR2 is SMNVEV in the germline V gene (reference sequence). The CDR3 has 17 amino acids. The CDR3 DNA reads TGTGCCAGCAGTTTACGTAGTGTCGGGGGATTTAACACTGAAGCTTTCTTT. As protein: CASSLRSVGGFNTEAFF.

This chain connects TRBV5-4 to TRBJ1-2; D gene ambiguous. Germline values: CDR1 SGHNT, CDR2 YYREEE (reference sequence). Trimming stripped 4 bases from V and 3 bases from J, with 13 bases between. The CDR3 is made up of 14 amino acids. CDR3 loop: CASSLAGRDYGYTF. The CDR3 nucleotides read TGTGCCAGCAGCCTGGCAGGACGCGACTATGGCTACACCTTC.

This clonotype occurred a few times. The V call is TRBV7-7, the J call TRBJ2-5, with D hard to call. V lost 2 bases, J lost 4 bases, and 11 bases lay in between. CDR3 length: 14 residues. CDR1 and CDR2 (germline): SSHAT, FNYEAQ (reference sequence). The CDR3 region has the DNA TGTGCCAGCAGCTTATCGCTAGTCTCAGAGACCCAGTACTTC. Protein product: CASSLSLVSETQYF.

The chain has TRBV30 and TRBJ1-1; D ambiguous. The CDR3 is 11 amino acids. The germline V gene encodes CDR1 GTSNPN and CDR2 SVGIG (reference sequence). The ends were cut back, 4 bases at V and 0 bases at J, with 3 bases in the middle. The CDR3 reads CAWKVNTEAFF. The CDR3 coding sequence is TGTGCCTGGAAAGTGAACACTGAAGCTTTCTTT.

V is TRBV5-1 and J is TRBJ1-2; D perhaps matches TRBD1 (6 bases). The CDR3 runs 19 residues. Trimming shortened V by 7 bases and J by 5 bases, and 33 bases separated the two germline ends. Germline assignment: CDR1 SGHRS and CDR2 YFSETQ. The CDR3 DNA reads TGCGCCAGCGGACAGAGCGGGGACCTTAGGGGTCAGAAACGATATGGCTACACCTTC. It codes for CASGQSGDLRGQKRYGYTF.

The gene calls are TRBV7-2 and TRBJ2-1; D call uncertain. Trimming pared 0 bases from V and 2 bases from J, leaving 11 bases between. Per the germline V gene, CDR1 is SGHTA and CDR2 is FQGNSA. The CDR3 runs to 16 residues. CDR3 region: CASSLALGGAYNEQFF. The DNA of the CDR3 is TGTGCCAGCAGCTTAGCGCTCGGCGGTGCCTACAATGAGCAGTTCTTC. The variable domain in full, completed from reference TRBV7-2 and TRBJ2-1, reads GAGVSQSPSNKVTEKGKDVELRCDPISGHTALYWYRQSLGQGLEFLIYFQGNSAPDKSGLPSDRFSAERTGGSVSTLTIQRTQQEDSAVYLCASSLALGGAYNEQFFGPGTRLTVL.

V gene TRBV11-2 combines with J gene TRBJ2-5; 8 bases map to TRBD1. V was pared by 1 base and J by 1 base, with 8 bases of the junction left unmatched. In germline, CDR1 is SGHAT, CDR2 FQNNGV. CDR3 length: 17 residues. CDR3 sequence: CASSLGATQGVQETQYF. CDR3 in DNA: TGTGCCAGCAGCTTAGGGGCCACACAGGGGGTCCAAGAGACCCAGTACTTC.